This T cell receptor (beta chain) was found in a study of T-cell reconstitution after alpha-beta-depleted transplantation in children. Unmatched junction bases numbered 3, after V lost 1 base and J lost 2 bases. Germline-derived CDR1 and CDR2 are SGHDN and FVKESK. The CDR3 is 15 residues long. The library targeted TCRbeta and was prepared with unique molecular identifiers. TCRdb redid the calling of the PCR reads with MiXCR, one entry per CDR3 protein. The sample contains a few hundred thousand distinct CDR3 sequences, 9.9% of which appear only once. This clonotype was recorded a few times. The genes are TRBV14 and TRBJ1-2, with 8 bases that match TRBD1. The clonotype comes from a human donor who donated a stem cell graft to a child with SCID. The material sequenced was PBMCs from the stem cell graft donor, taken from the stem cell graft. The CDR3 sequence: CASSQGTGINYGYTF. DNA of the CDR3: TGTGCCAGCAGCCAAGGGACAGGGATCAACTATGGCTACACCTTC.